The rows below give T cell receptor beta chains drawn from one sample of a study of CD8 T cells in ankylosing spondylitis. Each CDR3 protein gets one entry after TCRdb re-called the 5' RACE reads with MiXCR. Among a few hundred thousand distinct CDR3 sequences listed, 20% were seen once. The sample comprised blood, either unsorted or a sorted T cell fraction (not recorded which). These receptors originate from a male donor with ankylosing spondylitis or in good health (not recorded which). The CDR3 runs from the conserved cysteine through the conserved F or W. D genes are given only for firm matches. The listing skips clone size in some rows; elsewhere it reads once, few, many or a size class.

TRBJ2-3 | NA | TRBV20-1 | NA | 12 | CSARASLDTQYF | TGCAGTGCTAGGGCTAGTTTGGATACGCAGTATTTT
TRBJ2-3 | TRBD2 | TRBV15 | NA | 17 | CATSRAHSGGGTDTQYF | TGTGCCACCAGCAGGGCTCATAGCGGGGGCGGCACAGATACGCAGTATTTT
TRBJ2-1 | NA | TRBV7-2 | NA | 14 | CASSSFRLGNEQFF | TGTGCCAGCAGCTCATTTCGCCTCGGGAATGAGCAGTTCTTC
TRBJ2-7 | NA | TRBV7-8 | few | 11 | CASGPFREQYF | TGTGCCAGCGGACCATTTAGGGAGCAGTACTTC
TRBJ2-7 | TRBD2 | TRBV28 | few | 20 | CASSSPLEMRGGPLTYEQYF | TGTGCCAGCAGTTCACCGCTTGAGATGCGCGGGGGGCCCCTCACCTACGAGCAGTACTTC
TRBJ2-7 | NA | TRBV29-1 | NA | 14 | CSVELAEPRDEQYF | TGCAGCGTTGAGCTGGCGGAACCGAGGGACGAGCAGTACTTC
TRBJ2-1 | TRBD2 | TRBV18 | few | 13 | CASYSGAGPEQFF | TGTGCCAGCTACAGCGGGGCGGGCCCTGAGCAGTTCTTC
TRBJ2-5 | TRBD2 | TRBV20-1 | few | 18 | CSAKPGLAGGSGGETQYF | TGCAGTGCTAAACCGGGACTAGCGGGGGGATCCGGAGGAGAGACCCAGTACTTC
TRBJ2-3 | NA | TRBV20-1 | NA | 19 | CSATPQEQTRRVPLDTQYF | TGCAGTGCTACCCCGCAGGAACAAACTAGGCGGGTCCCTTTGGATACGCAGTATTTT
TRBJ2-1 | TRBD1 | TRBV29-1 | once | 13 | CSDRGQGYNEQFF | TGCAGCGACCGGGGACAGGGTTACAATGAGCAGTTCTTC
TRBJ2-1 | NA | TRBV7-9 | NA | 15 | CASREQGISYNEQFF | TGTGCCAGCAGGGAGCAGGGGATCTCCTACAATGAGCAGTTCTTC
TRBJ2-7 | NA | TRBV29-1 | NA | 12 | CSVGRTVYEQYF | TGCAGCGTTGGCAGGACGGTCTACGAGCAGTACTTC
TRBJ2-3 | NA | TRBV12-3/TRBV12-4 | few | 13 | CASSSALGDTQYF | TGTGCCAGCAGTTCCGCTTTAGGAGATACGCAGTATTTT
TRBJ1-2 | NA | TRBV5-6 | NA | 15 | CASSLGVVKAYGYTF | TGTGCCAGCAGCTTGGGCGTCGTTAAGGCCTATGGCTACACCTTC
TRBJ2-7 | TRBD1 | TRBV27 | few | 15 | CASSLSGAGGLEQYF | TGTGCCAGCAGTTTATCAGGGGCAGGGGGCCTCGAGCAGTACTTC
TRBJ2-2 | NA | TRBV6-6 | NA | 11 | CASIKTGELFF | TGTGCCAGCATTAAGACCGGGGAGCTGTTTTTT
TRBJ2-3 | NA | TRBV4-1 | NA | 14 | CASSQDRGSDTQYF | TGCGCCAGCAGCCAAGATCGAGGGAGTGATACGCAGTATTTT
TRBJ2-1 | NA | TRBV12-3/TRBV12-4 | many | 13 | CASSISSYNEQFF | TGTGCCAGCAGTATAAGCTCCTACAATGAGCAGTTCTTC
TRBJ2-7 | NA | TRBV11-2 | NA | 13 | CASSLAANYEQYF | TGTGCCAGCAGCTTAGCGGCCAACTACGAGCAGTACTTC
TRBJ2-1 | NA | TRBV7-9 | few | 16 | CASSLAPGRVNNEQFF | TGTGCCAGCAGCTTAGCCCCAGGTCGGGTTAACAATGAGCAGTTCTTC
TRBJ2-1 | TRBD2 | TRBV29-1 | NA | 16 | CSVEASSGDAIAEQFF | TGCAGCGTTGAAGCGTCTAGCGGGGACGCGATTGCTGAGCAGTTCTTC
TRBJ2-7 | TRBD2 | TRBV7-9 | NA | 16 | CASTPETSGGAYEQYF | TGTGCCAGCACCCCGGAAACTAGCGGGGGGGCCTACGAGCAGTACTTC